Sequencing of this T cell receptor (beta chain) was carried out in a study of OX40 agonist ivuxolimab in advanced cancers. Overall study context: It was ivuxolimab, an agonistic anti-OX40 (CD134) antibody, that patients were treated with. Three patients showed partial responses: one hepatocellular carcinoma and two cutaneous melanoma cases.

About this clone itself: No antigen is known for it.

Samples of blood were obtained at baseline, on cycle 4 day 1, and on cycle 7 day 1. CDR3 length: 12 residues. Germline V gives CDR1 LNHDA, CDR2 SQIVND (reference sequence). V lost 3 bases to trimming and J lost 10 bases, with 10 bases between them. Profiling relied on immunoSEQ multiplex PCR, and the TCRdb table lists in-frame clones only, not all of them. The sample lists tens of thousands of clones; roughly 86% were seen once. Study outcomes and limitations: Near-lowest levels of clonal expansion characterized partial responders at 0.1-3.0 mg/kg.

The source of this sequence is an adult with an advanced solid tumor such as melanoma, head and neck, liver or kidney cancer. This sequence joins TRBV19 and TRBJ2-1; D gene uncertain. Sequenced material: CD4+ or CD8+ T cells sorted from blood, taken in a trial of the OX40 agonist ivuxolimab. The CDR3 DNA reads as TGTGCCAGTAGTATTGGACGACGGGAGCAGTTCTTC. Its protein is CASSIGRREQFF.